The present TCR beta chain was sequenced within a study of CD8+CD57+ T cells in acquired aplastic anemia (dated by TCRdb to 2016 to 2018). About the study as a whole: Extracted DNA from sorted CD4+ and CD8+ cells averaged around 2.9 ug, ranging from 0.2 to 27.4 ug.

Broader findings and caveats from the paper: Between patients and healthy controls, no significant difference in CD8+ Simpson's diversity was found (P=0.060). Although roughly 30 CD8+ CDR3 sequences were shared by patients and controls, these sequences appeared highly expressed in patients and within the immunodominant clones of patients.

As to this clonotype: The antigen it recognizes is unknown. Relative to the germline gene, one junction end is altered; a read error may explain this.

Genomic DNA was used as template for profiling of TCR beta VDJ combinations and CDR3 sequences. An Illumina HiSeq 2000 was used for TCR repertoire sequencing. In the paper's pipeline: Repertoire assessment relied on Simpson's diversity index, CDR3 size and DJ length profiles, and TRBV/TRBJ rearrangement plots. Whichever DNA sequence was most abundant in the deep sequencing data was defined as the immunodominant clone. CDR3 amino acid sequences were screened for sharing across subjects and compared with published repertoires and the VDJdb database. TCRdb trimmed public reads at Q25 via fastp, called clones via MiXCR and kept in-frame beta chains. Rows are combined by CDR3 protein, so each entry shows the most common genes and DNA. TCRdb assigned the V and J calls; the authors' analysis was not used. The sample includes 150,000 to 200,000 distinct CDR3 sequences, with 64% observed a single time. The leading ten clones occupy about 45% of the sample.

Its CDR3 holds 13 amino acids, cysteine through phenylalanine. The kept DNA is CDR3 alone, 39 bases in frame from the first base. The germline V gene provides CDR1 KGHDR and CDR2 SFDVKD. In this study, sorted CD4+ and CD8+ T cells from the blood of healthy subjects and of severe aplastic anemia patients had their TCR repertoires deep-sequenced. Ficoll-Paque density gradient centrifugation was used to isolate peripheral blood mononuclear cells. Before DNA was extracted, CD4+ and CD8+ T cells were sorted using either FACS or magnetic beads. The sequencing input was sorted CD4+, CD8+, or CD8+CD57+ T cells (not recorded which) from PBMCs. This receptor chain uses TRBV24-1 and TRBJ2-7, with the D gene too uncertain to name. This TCR was sampled from a human donor with severe aplastic anemia or a healthy control (not recorded which). The sequenced DNA is TGTGCCAGCAGTTTATCGGTTTCCTACGTGCAGTACTTC. This codes for CASSLSVSYVQYF.